Reported below is one TCR beta chain. Germline loops: CDR1 SGHNT, CDR2 YYREEE (reference sequence). This CDR3 region has 16 residues. Unmatched junction bases numbered 7, after V lost 4 bases and J lost 2 bases. These data are taken from a study of blood T cell repertoires in COVID-19. Turning to the study itself: COVID-19 samples collected from the United States, Italy and Spain covered acute and convalescent phases. From T cells, B-cell-depleted T cells, or PBMCs came the material, which was cDNA or gDNA.

Methods used by the authors: Estimates of nucleated cell counts were drawn from the amplification of reference gene primers. Assay: immunoSEQ multiplex PCR; the TCRdb copy retains only in-frame clones and omits some. That table furnishes V, J and clone size, whereas the DNA furnished D and trimming. Among under 200,000 clones listed, 70% to 90% were seen once. The chain is built from TRBV5-4 and TRBJ2-3; 10 bases fit TRBD2. The sequence was collected from a middle-aged man with active or convalescent COVID-19. Source material: peripheral blood. The CDR3, as DNA: TGTGCCAGCAGCCTTCCTCTAGCGGGAGACACAGATACGCAGTATTTT. Translated: CASSLPLAGDTDTQYF.